This T cell receptor beta chain was identified in a study of chemoradiotherapy in HPV16-positive cancers. Study-level results: Non-HPV-specific T cells did not expand in tumors during treatment, whereas candidate HPV-specific clones and E7-related motifs did.

Repertoires were sampled repeatedly during chemoradiotherapy. Produced via immunoSEQ multiplex PCR; TCRdb's table is partial and in-frame only. The data show 55,000 to 85,000 clones, 88% seen once. As regards this clone: Its antigen is unidentified.

CDR3 length: 14 residues. CDR1 is SGHDT, CDR2 YYEEEE, per germline. Trimming took 7 bases from V and 2 from J, leaving 15 bases between them. V and J are TRBV5-6 and TRBJ1-2; D is perhaps TRBD1 (6 bases). The source was blood, collected from a patient who underwent chemoradiotherapy. The TCR comes from a human donor with HPV-associated anogenital cancer. CDR3: CASQEWTVNYGYTF. CDR3 sequence (DNA): TGTGCCAGCCAAGAATGGACAGTAAACTATGGCTACACCTTC. Full variable domain (outside the CDR3, taken from reference TRBV5-6 and TRBJ1-2): DAGVTQSPTHLIKTRGQQVTLRCSPKSGHDTVSWYQQALGQGPQFIFQYYEEEERQRGNFPDRFSGHQFPNYSSELNVNALLLGDSALYLCASQEWTVNYGYTFGSGTRLTVV.